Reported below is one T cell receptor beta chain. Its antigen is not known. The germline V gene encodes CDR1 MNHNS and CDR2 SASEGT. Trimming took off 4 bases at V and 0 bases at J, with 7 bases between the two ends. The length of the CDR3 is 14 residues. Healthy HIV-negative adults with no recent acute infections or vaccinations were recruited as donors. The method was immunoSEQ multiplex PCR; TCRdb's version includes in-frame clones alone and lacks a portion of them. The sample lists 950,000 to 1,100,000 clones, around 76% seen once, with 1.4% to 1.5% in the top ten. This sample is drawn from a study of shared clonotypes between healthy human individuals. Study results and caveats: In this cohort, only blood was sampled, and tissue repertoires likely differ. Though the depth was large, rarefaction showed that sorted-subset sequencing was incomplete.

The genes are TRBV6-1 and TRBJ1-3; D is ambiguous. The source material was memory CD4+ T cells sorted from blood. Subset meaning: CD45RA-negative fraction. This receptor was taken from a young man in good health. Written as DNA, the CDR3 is TGTGCCAGCAGTGTGGACTACTCTGGAAACACCATATATTTT. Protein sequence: CASSVDYSGNTIYF.